This is a list of T cell receptor beta chains from one sample in a study of Ad26.COV2.S vaccination and SARS-CoV-2 variants. Method: immunoSEQ multiplex PCR; TCRdb's copy keeps in-frame clones and lacks some. The sample holds 400,000 to 450,000 clones, around 92% seen once. Sequencing used peripheral blood, obtained in a trial of Ad26.COV2.S vaccine versus placebo. The receptors were gathered from a person between 18 and 59 years old who received the Ad26.COV2.S COVID-19 vaccine or a placebo. CDR3s include the opening cysteine and the closing phenylalanine or tryptophan. D genes are given only for firm matches. Only some rows state a clone size, as once, few, many or a class for expanded clones.

CDR3: CASRQGNQPQHF
DNA: TGTGCCAGCCGCCAGGGGAATCAGCCCCAGCATTTT
V: TRBV11-1
size: .
J: TRBJ1-5
D: .

CDR3: CASSQDPGVDTEAFF
DNA: TGCGCCAGCAGCCAAGACCCAGGGGTGGACACTGAAGCTTTCTTT
V: TRBV4-1
size: .
J: TRBJ1-1
D: .

CDR3: CASSQEIGGYTEAFF
DNA: TGTGCCAGCAGCCAAGAAATAGGAGGGTACACTGAAGCTTTCTTT
V: TRBV3-1/TRBV3-2
size: .
J: TRBJ1-1
D: .

CDR3: CASSPVAGLTYNEQFF
DNA: TGTGCCAGCAGCCCCGTGGCAGGGCTCACCTACAATGAGCAGTTCTTC
V: TRBV7-7
size: once
J: TRBJ2-1
D: .

CDR3: CASSPGLSSYEQYF
DNA: TGTGCCAGCAGCCCGGGCCTAAGCTCCTACGAGCAGTACTTC
V: TRBV7-9
size: once
J: TRBJ2-7
D: .

CDR3: CASSGAAQGARTEAFF
DNA: TGTGCCAGCAGCGGAGCGGCACAGGGGGCGCGGACTGAAGCTTTCTTT
V: TRBV9
size: .
J: TRBJ1-1
D: TRBD1

CDR3: CAISESGSNQPQHF
DNA: TGTGCCATCAGTGAGTCGGGGAGCAATCAGCCCCAGCATTTT
V: TRBV10-3
size: few
J: TRBJ1-5
D: .

CDR3: CATFGGAGGANVLTF
DNA: TGTGCCACCTTTGGGGGCGCGGGGGGGGCCAACGTCCTGACTTTC
V: TRBV19
size: once
J: TRBJ2-6
D: .

CDR3: CSVGQNIQYF
DNA: TGCAGCGTTGGGCAAAACATTCAGTACTTC
V: TRBV29-1
size: once
J: TRBJ2-4
D: .

CDR3: CASSWRAEAFF
DNA: TGTGCCAGCAGTTGGAGGGCTGAAGCTTTCTTT
V: TRBV28
size: .
J: TRBJ1-1
D: .

CDR3: CASSLFRGEYEQYF
DNA: TGTGCCAGCAGCTTGTTTAGGGGGGAATACGAGCAGTACTTC
V: TRBV27
size: .
J: TRBJ2-7
D: .

CDR3: CASSLWGINTGELFF
DNA: TGTGCCAGCAGCTTATGGGGGATTAACACCGGGGAGCTGTTTTTT
V: TRBV7-8
size: once
J: TRBJ2-2
D: .

CDR3: CASSWGQETQYF
DNA: TGTGCCAGCAGCTGGGGCCAAGAGACCCAGTACTTC
V: TRBV11-2
size: .
J: TRBJ2-5
D: .

CDR3: CASSVGLAHTYEQYF
DNA: TGTGCCAGCAGCGTAGGACTAGCGCATACCTACGAGCAGTACTTC
V: TRBV9
size: .
J: TRBJ2-7
D: TRBD2

CDR3: CASSYSRASSGGLTAYEQYF
DNA: TGTGCCAGCAGTTACTCGAGAGCTTCTAGCGGGGGCCTAACCGCTTACGAGCAGTACTTC
V: TRBV6-2/TRBV6-3
size: .
J: TRBJ2-7
D: TRBD2

CDR3: CASSKGDGSYEQYF
DNA: TGTGCCAGCAGCAAAGGGGACGGCTCCTACGAGCAGTACTTC
V: TRBV5-4
size: .
J: TRBJ2-7
D: .

CDR3: CASSQGTNQPQHF
DNA: TGCGCCAGCAGCCAAGGAACAAATCAGCCCCAGCATTTT
V: TRBV4-1
size: .
J: TRBJ1-5
D: .

CDR3: CASRRLKSTNQPQHF
DNA: TGTGCCAGCAGGCGCCTCAAGAGTACCAATCAGCCCCAGCATTTT
V: TRBV6-5
size: .
J: TRBJ1-5
D: .

CDR3: CASSTGALYGYTF
DNA: TGTGCCAGCAGTACAGGGGCCCTGTATGGCTACACCTTC
V: TRBV6-5
size: .
J: TRBJ1-2
D: TRBD1

CDR3: CAWGTGLHSGNTIYF
DNA: TGTGCCTGGGGGACAGGGCTCCACTCTGGAAACACCATATATTTT
V: TRBV30
size: .
J: TRBJ1-3
D: TRBD1

CDR3: CASSKRPPTRRGHNEQFF
DNA: TGTGCCAGCAGCAAAAGGCCCCCGACTAGAAGGGGACACAATGAGCAGTTCTTC
V: TRBV21-1
size: .
J: TRBJ2-1
D: .

CDR3: CASSFEAPDTGELFF
DNA: TGTGCCAGCAGTTTTGAGGCCCCGGACACCGGGGAGCTGTTTTTT
V: TRBV28
size: .
J: TRBJ2-2
D: .